This TCR beta chain was identified during a study of long-term antiretroviral therapy in people with HIV. Overall study context: It was about a decade before the 2015 immediate-ART recommendation that the earliest samples were taken.

Two or more post-ART PBMC samples, plus at least one pre-ART sample, were available for each donor. V dropped 5 bases and J dropped 0; count of bases not matched to a gene: 10. CDR1 is SGHTA and CDR2 is FQGNSA in the germline V gene. CDR3 length: 16 amino acids. Survey-level immunoSEQ v3.0 assays were run. Generated by immunoSEQ multiplex PCR, the TCRdb table keeps only in-frame clones and is missing some. Of more than 35,000 clones detected, about 95% appear once; the ten largest clones hold 2.5% to 3%. The rearrangement links TRBV7-2 to TRBJ2-7, with 7 bases aligning to TRBD1. The sequenced sample was unsorted PBMCs, obtained 3.7 years after starting antiretroviral therapy. The sequence was obtained from a woman between 45 and 65 years old with HIV. Here the CDR3 DNA reads TGTGCCAGCAGCCCTGACGGGACAGCCATCTCCTACGAGCAGTACTTC. It specifies CASSPDGTAISYEQYF. The whole variable domain, filled in from reference TRBV7-2 and TRBJ2-7, reads GAGVSQSPSNKVTEKGKDVELRCDPISGHTALYWYRQSLGQGLEFLIYFQGNSAPDKSGLPSDRFSAERTGGSVSTLTIQRTQQEDSAVYLCASSPDGTAISYEQYFGPGTRLTVT.